This T cell receptor beta chain comes out of a study of blood T cells in healthy people across ages. The wider study: About one barcoded TCR beta cDNA was captured per two T cells.

The germline V gene has CDR1 DFQATT and CDR2 SNEGSKA (reference sequence). V lost 5 bases and J lost 8; bases outside the gene matches: 17. The CDR3 extends over 16 amino acids. Concerning this clonotype itself: What it recognizes is unknown.

Every participating donor contributed roughly 10 milliliters of peripheral blood through a draw. RNA extraction gave at least 5 micrograms of total RNA per sample. The authors ran a second PCR of about 6 to 11 cycles using a sample-barcoded 5' primer and a J-beta primer mix. TCRdb re-called the 5' RACE reads through MiXCR, storing one row per CDR3 protein. The sample contains 1.5 million to 2 million distinct CDR3 sequences, around 35% of which appear only once. Study conclusions and caveats: Long-lived donors had more naive CD4+ cells and higher diversity than aged donors.

The chain couples TRBV20-1 to TRBJ2-3, with TRBD1 identical over 9 bases. This receptor was taken from a woman aged 25-40 years in good health. The sample consisted of blood. CDR3 region: CSAVQMDRGRPGTQYF. The DNA of the CDR3 is TGCAGTGCTGTCCAGATGGACAGGGGCCGTCCTGGTACGCAGTATTTT.